This note documents a single TCR beta chain sequence. This clonotype was recorded many times. Its binding antigen is unknown. It has no much larger one-base neighbor in the sample; base qualities were not kept. Stable Graves' hyperthyroidism was defined as the absence of progression to ophthalmopathy over 18 months of follow-up. The hyperthyroidism patients were between 18 and 65 years old and newly diagnosed, with a disease duration of less than 2 months. Exclusion was applied to patients with uncontrolled infections, other autoimmune diseases, pregnancy or lactation. Diagnoses were based on clinical symptoms, serum thyroxine and TRAb, thyroid ultrasound and orbital computed tomography. PBMCs were separated from 10 ml of fresh peripheral blood using Ficoll-Paque density gradient centrifugation. Trizol reagent was used to extract total RNA, and RNA quality was then checked on an Agilent 2100 Bioanalyzer.

The TCR beta CDR3 regions were amplified from the RNA transcripts. For the first round of RT-PCR on the TCR CDR3, the HTBI primer set was used together with the Qiagen OneStep RT-PCR kit. The libraries were constructed in a second round of multiplex PCR and then size-selected and purified. The libraries were sequenced on an Illumina HiSeq2000 using paired-end 100 bp reads. Under the source paper's analysis protocol: SOAPnuke was used to process the raw data, throwing out any read that contained adapters or uncalled bases, had a mean Phred below 15, or lacked an exact constant-primer or identifier match. High-quality paired reads were merged using COPE v1.2.5, and each unique nucleotide sequence was defined as a clonotype. MiTCR v1.1 was used to align the clonotypes against IMGT TRBV, TRBD and TRBJ reference segments. Analysis was restricted to V-J combinations with a frequency above 0.0001, which covered over 98% of repertoires. The TCS score was defined as F50 (clonal expansion) divided by E x V (chaos), with BLOSUM62-based TCRdist calculated between CDR3 peptides within each V-J. Welch's t-statistics and random forest reduced some 510 V-J features to 10 to 15, which were used in a naive Bayes classifier (R e1071). TCRdb redid the processing of the public reads, applying fastp at Q25 and MiXCR, and retained in-frame beta chains. Rows with a matching CDR3 protein are joined into one entry that keeps the most common DNA and genes. TCRdb, rather than the study authors, made the V and J calls. For this sample there are about 400,000 distinct CDR3 sequences; under 15% appear just once. The ten largest make up about 30% of the sample.

CDR1 MDHEN and CDR2 SYDVKM are derived from the germline V gene. The germline ends are 12 bases apart after V is trimmed by 4 bases and J by 0 bases. From the cysteine up to the phenylalanine, the CDR3 has a length of 16 residues. Only the CDR3 region is kept as DNA, spanning 48 bases read in frame from base 1. This sample was included in a study of T cells in Graves' hyperthyroidism and ophthalmopathy (dated by TCRdb to the late 2010s). About the investigation overall: Peripheral blood was sampled at the time of initial diagnosis, prior to any treatment. TCR Vbeta CDR3 sequencing of some 140 peripheral blood samples (43 ophthalmopathy, 75 to 80 hyperthyroidism and roughly 17 progressor patients) is reported in the paper. Prospective prediction of ophthalmopathy was tested in an independent validation cohort consisting of some 20 hyperthyroidism patients and over 15 patients who later progressed to ophthalmopathy. To identify distinguishing TCR V-J signatures, a discovery cohort of some 100 patients was used, comprising 43 with Graves' ophthalmopathy and 57 with stable Graves' hyperthyroidism. After sampling, hyperthyroidism patients received methimazole starting at 30 mg daily, and ophthalmopathy patients received high-dose intravenous methylprednisolone. The 100 discovery patients were divided at random into training and test sets in a 7:3 ratio. Thyroid tissue and blood T-cell repertoires from six or seven Graves' hyperthyroidism patients were also compared in the study. Results the study describes overall, beyond this receptor: A 13 V-J signature model separated ophthalmopathy from stable hyperthyroidism, with around 90% sensitivity and 81.08% specificity in cross-validation and 80%/75% in testing. Sample size was not statistically predetermined, and blinding of investigators to group allocation was not performed. In validation, the model predicted progression to ophthalmopathy a median of about 6.8 months before onset, with roughly 70% sensitivity and just under 75% specificity. Blood samples also contained most of the expanded thyroid clonotypes (frequency above 0.001), which suggests that blood repertoires may reflect thyroid immune responses.

This sequence was found in a woman aged 25 to 45 with Graves' hyperthyroidism. Sequenced material: blood. The chain links TRBV28 with TRBJ1-4; no D segment can be confidently identified. CDR3 protein: CASSYSDGATNEKLFF. In nucleotide form, the sequence is TGTGCCAGCAGTTATTCGGACGGTGCAACTAATGAAAAACTGTTTTTT. Reference TRBV28 and TRBJ1-4 proteins supply the regions before and after the CDR3; the full variable domain is: DVKVTQSSRYLVKRTGEKVFLECVQDMDHENMFWYRQDPGLGLRLIYFSYDVKMKEKGDIPEGYSVSREKKERFSLILESASTNQTSMYLCASSYSDGATNEKLFFGSGTQLSVL.